Below are 22 T cell receptor beta chains sequenced from a single sample in a study of human T cells and chemical hapten exposure (dated by TCRdb to about 2021). Library construction relied on RACE. Sequencing relied on a NextSeq 500. The public reads were reanalyzed by TCRdb: fastp trimming at Q25, MiXCR alignment, in-frame beta chains only. Rows merge per CDR3 protein into single entries with the most common DNA and genes. The sample records around 80,000 distinct CDR3 sequences, around 7% of which are singletons. The top ten hold approximately 1.2% of the sample. Explained via the paper, the time point label denotes: patch test 2, 6 weeks after DPC sensitization. The treatment or condition label, as the study defines it: therapeutic diphenylcyclopropenone sensitization with weekly scalp DPC. Source: whole blood, taken in connection with sensitization to the hapten diphenylcyclopropenone (DPC). All receptors derive from a young woman with alopecia areata. Some clones in this sample may be carry-over from other donors' samples.

The rearrangement links TRBV3-1 to TRBJ1-2, with 7 bases matching TRBD1. Germline-derived CDR1 and CDR2 are LGHDT and YNNKEL (reference sequence). This CDR3 contains 17 residues. J was trimmed by 2 bases and V by 0 bases; bases with no gene match: 9. CDR3 DNA: TGTGCCAGCAGCCAAGAGGCGCCGGGACAGAAAAACTATGGCTACACCTTC. Translation gives CASSQEAPGQKNYGYTF.

This clonotype showed up many times. The rearrangement links TRBV24-1 to TRBJ2-1; D is ambiguous. The V end was cut by 2 bases, the J end by 3 bases, with 13 bases between. The CDR3 length is 16 residues. CDR1 and CDR2 (germline): KGHDR, SFDVKD. CDR3 sequence: CATSDSGPRNYNEQFF. CDR3 nucleotide sequence: TGTGCCACCAGTGATTCTGGGCCCCGAAACTACAATGAGCAGTTCTTC.

This clonotype was counted many times. V usage is TRBV9 and J usage is TRBJ1-6; a weak D match, TRBD1 (5 bases). There are 15 residues in the CDR3. The germline V and J ends were trimmed by 4 bases and 7 bases, with 15 bases remaining between them. Germline CDR1 and CDR2: SGDLS and YYNGEE. The CDR3 nucleotides read TGTGCCAGCAGCCCCTCCGGGGGGGGAAATTCACCCCTCCACTTT. This gives the protein CASSPSGGGNSPLHF. Looking up the rest from reference TRBV9 and TRBJ1-6 gives the full variable domain: DSGVTQTPKHLITATGQRVTLRCSPRSGDLSVYWYQQSLDQGLQFLIQYYNGEERAKGNILERFSAQQFPDLHSELNLSSLELGDSALYFCASSPSGGGNSPLHFGNGTRLTVT.

This clonotype appeared many times. The chain recombines TRBV29-1 with TRBJ1-3, with a possible D match to TRBD1 (6 bases). The ends were cut back, 3 bases at V and 11 bases at J, with 14 bases in the middle. In germline, CDR1 is SQVTM, CDR2 ANQGSEA. The CDR3 has 12 residues. The CDR3 protein is CSVEDSSLAIYF. The CDR3 coding sequence is TGCAGCGTTGAGGACAGCTCTTTAGCCATATATTTT.

This clonotype was seen only a few times. The chain has TRBV18 and TRBJ2-3; 9 bases are shared with TRBD2. CDR1 and CDR2 (germline): KGHSH, LQKENI. The CDR3 extends over 15 amino acids. Trimming at V came to 6 bases and at J to 5 bases, leaving 9 bases not matched to a gene. For the CDR3, the DNA is TGTGCCAGCTCTCCCCGCGGGGGGGGGCGAGATACGCAGTATTTT. Its translation: CASSPRGGGRDTQYF.

This clonotype has at least ten counts. The rearrangement joins TRBV29-1 to TRBJ1-1, with D possibly being TRBD1 (5 bases). V was cut by 6 bases and J by 0 bases, with 11 bases left in between. Germline V gives CDR1 SQVTM, CDR2 ANQGSEA. The CDR3 runs 13 residues. The CDR3 coding sequence is TGCAGCGTGGGGACGGTGATGAACACTGAAGCTTTCTTT. This translates into CSVGTVMNTEAFF.

This clonotype occurred many times. The gene calls are TRBV20-1 and TRBJ2-1, with 10 bases identical to TRBD2. Germline-derived CDR1 and CDR2 are DFQATT and SNEGSKA (reference sequence). The CDR3 consists of 15 residues. The V segment lost 1 base and the J segment 4 bases; nucleotides outside the gene matches: 4. Written as DNA, the CDR3 is TGCAGTGCTAGAGCCAATAGCGGGGGGTACAATGAGCAGTTCTTC. The encoded protein is CSARANSGGYNEQFF.

The sample holds many counts of this clonotype. The genes are TRBV3-1 and TRBJ1-6; 8 bases align to TRBD1. J lost 6 bases, V lost 4 bases, and 5 bases had no gene match. This CDR3 has 15 amino acids. Germline loops: CDR1 LGHDT, CDR2 YNNKEL (reference sequence). The CDR3 DNA reads TGTGCCAGCAGCCCAACGACAGGGGCTAATTCACCCCTCCACTTT. This encodes CASSPTTGANSPLHF.

This clonotype has a count of ten or more. This rearrangement joins TRBV6-6 to TRBJ2-7; D is uncertain. Between the trimmed V and J ends, which lost 0 bases and 5 bases, there was a span of 2 bases. Germline V gene lookup returns CDR1 MNHNY and CDR2 SVGAGI (reference sequence). CDR3 length: 11 residues. Written as DNA, the CDR3 is TGTGCCAGCAGTTACTCGGACGAGCAGTACTTC. Protein sequence: CASSYSDEQYF.

The J gene is TRBJ1-5, the V gene TRBV7-2; D ambiguous. Germline lookup yields CDR1 SGHTA and CDR2 FQGNSA. Trimming left V 3 bases short and J 2 bases short, with 8 bases between. CDR3 size: 14 residues. For the CDR3, the DNA is TGTGCCAGCAGCTTCGACAAGGGCAATCAGCCCCAGCATTTT. It yields the protein CASSFDKGNQPQHF.

The chain joins TRBV20-1 to TRBJ2-3; TRBD1 matches at 9 bases. The CDR3 consists of 13 residues. J lost 4 bases, V lost 3 bases, and 2 bases had no gene match. CDR1 is DFQATT and CDR2 is SNEGSKA in the germline V gene (reference sequence). The CDR3 spells CSARDRGPDTQYF. CDR3 in DNA: TGCAGTGCTAGGGACAGGGGTCCAGATACGCAGTATTTT.

This clonotype has a handful of counts. The chain recombines TRBV14 with TRBJ2-6, with a tentative D call TRBD1 (6 bases). The CDR3 covers 15 residues. Germline assignment: CDR1 SGHDN and CDR2 FVKESK. Between the trimmed V and J ends, which lost 3 bases and 2 bases, there was a span of 8 bases. CDR3 sequence reads: CASSHGTPGANVLTF. In nucleotides, the CDR3 is TGTGCCAGCAGCCATGGGACACCTGGGGCCAACGTCCTGACTTTC.

The table lists this clonotype with many counts. This chain connects TRBV5-4 to TRBJ2-3; maybe TRBD2 (5 bases). The CDR3 loop spans 14 amino acids. Germline values: CDR1 SGHNT, CDR2 YYREEE (reference sequence). Trimming shortened V by 2 bases and J by 2 bases, and 9 bases separated the two germline ends. CDR3: CASSLEAVTDTQYF. DNA of the CDR3: TGTGCCAGCAGCTTAGAAGCGGTCACAGATACGCAGTATTTT. The full variable domain, with the rest looked up from reference TRBV5-4 and TRBJ2-3, is ETGVTQSPTHLIKTRGQQVTLRCSSQSGHNTVSWYQQALGQGPQFIFQYYREEENGRGNFPPRFSGLQFPNYSSELNVNALELDDSALYLCASSLEAVTDTQYFGPGTRLTVL.

This clonotype has at least ten counts. The chain recombines TRBV11-2 with TRBJ2-1; 7 nucleotides line up with TRBD2. Trimming removed 2 bases from V and 8 bases from J; junction bases left unmatched: 6. The CDR3 spans 14 residues. Germline V gives CDR1 SGHAT, CDR2 FQNNGV. The CDR3 protein is CASSLRGGVHEQFF. DNA of the CDR3: TGTGCCAGCAGCTTACGCGGGGGTGTGCATGAGCAGTTCTTC.

The chain carries TRBV3-1 and TRBJ1-2; D not resolved. Per germline, CDR1 LGHDT and CDR2 YNNKEL (reference sequence). The CDR3 sequence is 15 residues long. Between the trimmed V and J ends, which lost 2 bases and 5 bases, there was a span of 15 bases. The CDR3 loop is CASSQTESPGYGYTF. The CDR3 coding sequence is TGTGCCAGCAGCCAAACTGAAAGCCCGGGGTATGGCTACACCTTC.

This clonotype came up a few times. J is TRBJ1-1 and V is TRBV6-5, with a weak D call TRBD1 (6 bases). The CDR3 totals 11 residues. V lost 8 bases, J lost 7 bases, and 11 bases lay in between. Looked up from germline, CDR1 is MNHEY and CDR2 is SVGAGI. Written as DNA, the CDR3 is TGTGCCAGCGAACAGGGCGGTGAAGCTTTCTTT. Translation gives CASEQGGEAFF.

In its sample, this clonotype was seen a few times. The chain combines TRBV6-6 with TRBJ2-5; D may correspond to TRBD1 or TRBD2 (5 bases each). Germline assignment: CDR1 MNHNY and CDR2 SVGAGI (reference sequence). This CDR3 has 16 amino acids. V gave up 5 bases and J gave up 1 base, with 17 bases separating them. DNA for the CDR3: TGTGCCAGCAGTCCCCCCTACCAGGGACGCCAAGAGACCCAGTACTTC. It encodes CASSPPYQGRQETQYF.

This clonotype was observed at least ten times. This rearrangement joins TRBV10-3 to TRBJ2-3, with D tentatively TRBD2 (6 bases). The CDR3 runs 15 residues. V was clipped by 4 bases and J by 1 base, with 12 bases between them. Germline assignment: CDR1 ENHRY and CDR2 SYGVKD. The CDR3 reads CAISAGGDRTDTQYF. In nucleotides, the CDR3 is TGTGCCATCAGTGCCGGCGGGGACCGCACAGATACGCAGTATTTT.

In this sample, this clonotype turned up many times. This chain connects TRBV11-2 to TRBJ1-2; D perhaps matches TRBD1 (6 bases). Looked up from germline, CDR1 is SGHAT and CDR2 is FQNNGV. V lost 1 base to trimming and J lost 4 bases, with 10 bases between them. The CDR3 sequence is 14 residues long. This CDR3 reads CASSLAQGGYGYTF. The CDR3 DNA reads TGTGCCAGCAGCTTAGCACAGGGAGGCTATGGCTACACCTTC. The full variable domain, with the rest looked up from reference TRBV11-2 and TRBJ1-2, is EAGVAQSPRYKIIEKRQSVAFWCNPISGHATLYWYQQILGQGPKLLIQFQNNGVVDDSQLPKDRFSAERLKGVDSTLKIQPAKLEDSAVYLCASSLAQGGYGYTFGSGTRLTVV.

This clonotype is classed as medium-sized. The V and J genes are TRBV20-1 and TRBJ2-3; 8 nucleotides line up with TRBD2. The CDR3 extends over 15 amino acids. J gave up 0 bases and V 6 bases, and 8 bases lay outside the gene matches. CDR1 is DFQATT and CDR2 is SNEGSKA in the germline V gene (reference sequence). CDR3 DNA: TGCAGTGCCCCGGGGGGGGGGGCTAGCACAGATACGCAGTATTTT. Translation gives CSAPGGGASTDTQYF.

At least ten counts were recorded for this clonotype. A junction end diverges from the germline sequence, so it may reflect a read error. The CDR3 region has the DNA TGTGCCAGCAGTCTAGCGGGGGCCTCCACAGATACGCAGTATTTT. Protein product: CASSLAGASTDTQYF. V is TRBV12-3 or TRBV12-4 and J is TRBJ2-3, with TRBD2 identical over 10 bases. The CDR3 consists of 15 residues.

The CDR3 DNA follows: TGTGCCAGCAGTTTCGGGGACAGGGGCAATCAGCCCCAGCATTTT. Translating it yields CASSFGDRGNQPQHF. The chain recombines TRBV12-3 or TRBV12-4 with TRBJ1-5; 9 bases match TRBD1. There are 15 residues in the CDR3. V was pared by 3 bases and J by 2 bases, with 2 bases of the junction left unmatched.